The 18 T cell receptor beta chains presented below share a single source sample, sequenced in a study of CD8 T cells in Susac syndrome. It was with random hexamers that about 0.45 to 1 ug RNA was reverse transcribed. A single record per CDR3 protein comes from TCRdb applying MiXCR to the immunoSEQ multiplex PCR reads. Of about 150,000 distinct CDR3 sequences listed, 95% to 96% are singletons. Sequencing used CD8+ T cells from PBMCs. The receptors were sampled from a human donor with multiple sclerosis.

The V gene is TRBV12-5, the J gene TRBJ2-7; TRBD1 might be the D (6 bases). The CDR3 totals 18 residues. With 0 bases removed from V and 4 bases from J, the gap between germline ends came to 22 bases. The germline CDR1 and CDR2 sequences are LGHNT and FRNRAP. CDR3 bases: TGTGCTAGTGGTTTGGTCCTTACGACAGGCCACAGTGGATACGAGCAGTACTTC. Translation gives CASGLVLTTGHSGYEQYF.

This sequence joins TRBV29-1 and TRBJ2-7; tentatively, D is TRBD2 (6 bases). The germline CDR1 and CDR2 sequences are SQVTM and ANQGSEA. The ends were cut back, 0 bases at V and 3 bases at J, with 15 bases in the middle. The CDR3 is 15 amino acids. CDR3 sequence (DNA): TGCAGCGTTGAAGAGGCGGCCCCGGGGGTCTACGAGCAGTACTTC. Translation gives CSVEEAAPGVYEQYF.

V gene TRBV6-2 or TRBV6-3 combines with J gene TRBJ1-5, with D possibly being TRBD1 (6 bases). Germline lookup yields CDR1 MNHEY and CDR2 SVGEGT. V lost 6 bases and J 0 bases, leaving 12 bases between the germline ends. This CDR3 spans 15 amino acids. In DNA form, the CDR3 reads TGTGCCAGCAGCCCACAGGGAACTAGCAATCAGCCCCAGCATTTT. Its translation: CASSPQGTSNQPQHF.

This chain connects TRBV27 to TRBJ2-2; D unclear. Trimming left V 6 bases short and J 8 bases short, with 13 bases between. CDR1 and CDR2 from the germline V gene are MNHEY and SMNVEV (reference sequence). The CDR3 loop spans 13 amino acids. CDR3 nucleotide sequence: TGTGCCAGCAGCCCCGCACGAGCGGGGGAGCTGTTTTTT. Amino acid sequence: CASSPARAGELFF.

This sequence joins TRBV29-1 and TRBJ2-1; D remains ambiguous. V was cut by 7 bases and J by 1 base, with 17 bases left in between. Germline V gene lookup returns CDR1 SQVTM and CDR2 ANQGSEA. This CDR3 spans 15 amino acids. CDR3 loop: CSADGRVGSYNEQFF. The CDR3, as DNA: TGCAGCGCCGACGGACGCGTGGGGTCCTACAATGAGCAGTTCTTC.

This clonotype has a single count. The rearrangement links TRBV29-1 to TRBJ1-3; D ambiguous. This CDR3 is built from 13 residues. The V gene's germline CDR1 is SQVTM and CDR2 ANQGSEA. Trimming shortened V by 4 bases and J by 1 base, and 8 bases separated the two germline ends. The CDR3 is CSVVFGSGNTIYF. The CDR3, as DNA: TGCAGCGTTGTTTTCGGATCTGGAAACACCATATATTTT.

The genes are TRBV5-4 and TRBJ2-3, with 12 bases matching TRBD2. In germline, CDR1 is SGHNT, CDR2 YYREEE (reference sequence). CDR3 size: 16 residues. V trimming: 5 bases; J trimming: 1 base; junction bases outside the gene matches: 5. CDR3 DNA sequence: TGTGCCAGCAGACCGACTAGCGGGGGTGGCACAGATACGCAGTATTTT. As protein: CASRPTSGGGTDTQYF.

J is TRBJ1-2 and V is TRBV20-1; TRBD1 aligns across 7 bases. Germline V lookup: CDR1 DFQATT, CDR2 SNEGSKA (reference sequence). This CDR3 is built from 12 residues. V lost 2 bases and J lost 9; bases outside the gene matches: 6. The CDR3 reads CSARSRQGSYTF. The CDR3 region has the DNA TGCAGTGCTAGATCCAGACAGGGCAGCTACACCTTC.

The CDR3 is CASRSGLAVYNEQFF. The CDR3 bases are TGTGCCAGCAGGTCGGGACTAGCGGTTTACAATGAGCAGTTCTTC. This chain joins TRBV6-6 and TRBJ2-1; 11 bases fit TRBD2. CDR1 MNHNY and CDR2 SVGAGI come from the germline V gene (reference sequence). The ends lost 6 bases at V and 4 bases at J; junction bases unmatched: 5. The CDR3 contains 15 residues.

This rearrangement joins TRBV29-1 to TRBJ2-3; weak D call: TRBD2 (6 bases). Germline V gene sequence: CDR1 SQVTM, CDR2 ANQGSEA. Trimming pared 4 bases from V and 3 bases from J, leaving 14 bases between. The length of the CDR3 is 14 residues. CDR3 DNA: TGCAGCGTTGTCGGATTAGCGGCAACAGATACGCAGTATTTT. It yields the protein CSVVGLAATDTQYF.

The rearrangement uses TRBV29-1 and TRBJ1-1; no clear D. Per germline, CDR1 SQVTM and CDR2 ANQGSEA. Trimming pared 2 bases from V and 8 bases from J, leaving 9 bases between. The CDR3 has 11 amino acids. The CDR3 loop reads CSVELGWEAFF. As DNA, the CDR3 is TGCAGCGTTGAATTGGGTTGGGAAGCTTTCTTT.

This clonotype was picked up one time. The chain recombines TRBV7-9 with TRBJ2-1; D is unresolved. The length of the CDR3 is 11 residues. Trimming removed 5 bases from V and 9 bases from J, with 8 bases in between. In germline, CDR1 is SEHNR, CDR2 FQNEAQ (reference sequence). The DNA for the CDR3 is TGTGCCAGCAGCCCCCCAAGTGAGCAGTTCTTC. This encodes CASSPPSEQFF.

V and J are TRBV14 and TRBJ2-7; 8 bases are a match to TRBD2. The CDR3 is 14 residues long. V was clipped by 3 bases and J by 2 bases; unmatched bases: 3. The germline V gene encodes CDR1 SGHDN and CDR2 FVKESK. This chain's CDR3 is CASSQGLGTYEQYF. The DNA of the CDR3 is TGTGCCAGCAGCCAGGGACTAGGGACCTACGAGCAGTACTTC.

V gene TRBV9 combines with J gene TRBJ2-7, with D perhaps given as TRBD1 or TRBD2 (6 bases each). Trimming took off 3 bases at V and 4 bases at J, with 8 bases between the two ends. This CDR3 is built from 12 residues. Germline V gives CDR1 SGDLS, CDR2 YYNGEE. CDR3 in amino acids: CASSEGGYEQYF. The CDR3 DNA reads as TGTGCCAGCAGCGAGGGGGGTTACGAGCAGTACTTC.

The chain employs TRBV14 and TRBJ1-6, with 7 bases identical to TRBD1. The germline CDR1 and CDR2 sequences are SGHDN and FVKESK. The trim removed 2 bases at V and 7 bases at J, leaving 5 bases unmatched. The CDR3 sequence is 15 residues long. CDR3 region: CASSQPTGVNSPLHF. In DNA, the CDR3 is TGTGCCAGCAGCCAACCAACAGGGGTCAATTCACCCCTCCACTTT.

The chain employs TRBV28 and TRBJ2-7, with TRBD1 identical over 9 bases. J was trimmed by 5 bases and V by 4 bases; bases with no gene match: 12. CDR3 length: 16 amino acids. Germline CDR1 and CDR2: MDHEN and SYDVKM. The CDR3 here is CASSYVTGTGSHEQYF. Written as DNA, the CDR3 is TGTGCCAGCAGTTACGTCACCGGGACAGGGAGCCACGAGCAGTACTTC. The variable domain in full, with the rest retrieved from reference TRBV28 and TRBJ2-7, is DVKVTQSSRYLVKRTGEKVFLECVQDMDHENMFWYRQDPGLGLRLIYFSYDVKMKEKGDIPEGYSVSREKKERFSLILESASTNQTSMYLCASSYVTGTGSHEQYFGPGTRLTVT.

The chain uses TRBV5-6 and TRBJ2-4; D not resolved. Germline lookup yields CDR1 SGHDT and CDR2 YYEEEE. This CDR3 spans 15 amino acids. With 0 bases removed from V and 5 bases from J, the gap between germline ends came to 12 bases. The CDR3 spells CASSLGVIPENIQYF. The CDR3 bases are TGTGCCAGCAGCTTGGGGGTTATCCCAGAAAACATTCAGTACTTC.

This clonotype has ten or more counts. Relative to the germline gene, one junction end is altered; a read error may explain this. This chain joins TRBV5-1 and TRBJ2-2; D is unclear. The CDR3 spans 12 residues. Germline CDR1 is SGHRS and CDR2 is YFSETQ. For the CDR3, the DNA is TGTGCCAGCAGCTTGAACACCGGGGAGCTGTTTTTT. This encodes CASSLNTGELFF. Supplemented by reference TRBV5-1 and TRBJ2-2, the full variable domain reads KAGVTQTPRYLIKTRGQQVTLSCSPISGHRSVSWYQQTPGQGLQFLFEYFSETQRNKGNFPGRFSGRQFSNSRSEMNVSTLELGDSALYLCASSLNTGELFFGEGSRLTVL.